The clone carrying this T cell receptor (beta chain) showed up just once. The sample is drawn from a study of blood T cell repertoires in COVID-19. V lost 4 bases and J 7 bases, leaving 6 bases between the germline ends. CDR3 length: 11 amino acids. The germline V gene encodes CDR1 SGHDT and CDR2 YYEEEE. Profiled with immunoSEQ multiplex PCR; TCRdb holds only in-frame clones, not every one. The sample holds some 330,000 clones, 85% to 90% seen once. The sequence came from a young woman with COVID-19, enrolled during active disease. V and J are TRBV5-6 and TRBJ1-3; D is uncertain. The sequenced sample consisted of peripheral blood. In nucleotides, the CDR3 is TGTGCCAGCAGCCTTCGGAACACCATATATTTT. Translation gives CASSLRNTIYF.